The present T cell receptor beta chain was sequenced within a study of neoadjuvant anti-PD-1 for oral cavity cancer. Study at large: Patients without progression got a fourth dose around day 43.

Clones were read by immunoSEQ multiplex PCR, and TCRdb kept only the in-frame ones, dropping some. In the table there are approximately 6,800 clones, roughly 70% of which are singletons. CDR1 is SGHRS and CDR2 is YFSETQ in the germline V gene. There are 14 residues in the CDR3. V gave up 4 bases and J gave up 2 bases; unmatched junction bases: 5. PBMCs were not maintained or expanded in culture before analysis. This TCR was recovered from a person aged 35-79 years with oral cavity squamous cell carcinoma. This chain links TRBV5-1 with TRBJ2-5; 7 bases map to TRBD1. The sequencing here drew on PBMCs, taken before nivolumab (anti-PD-1) treatment. Here the CDR3 reads CASSPGGPQETQYF. The CDR3 nucleotides read TGCGCCAGCAGCCCAGGGGGACCACAAGAGACCCAGTACTTC.